The 11 T cell receptor beta chains below were found in one sample sequenced in a study of blood T cell repertoires in COVID-19. Some clones are missing from TCRdb's copy, which holds only in-frame ones; the method was immunoSEQ multiplex PCR. Of about 200,000 clones listed, around four fifths are singletons. Source material: peripheral blood. The receptors were sampled from a man in his 60s with COVID-19, enrolled during active disease.

V gene TRBV6-5 combines with J gene TRBJ2-7, with 9 bases lining up with TRBD1. This CDR3 has 14 amino acids. Germline V lookup: CDR1 MNHEY, CDR2 SVGAGI. Germline trimming cut 3 bases from V and 6 bases from J; bases unmatched to any gene: 6. Here the CDR3 reads CASSYRTGASEQYF. The DNA for the CDR3 is TGTGCCAGCAGTTATCGGACAGGGGCCTCCGAGCAGTACTTC.

The chain recombines TRBV29-1 with TRBJ2-2; 14 nucleotides agree with TRBD2. Germline loops: CDR1 SQVTM, CDR2 ANQGSEA. V was clipped by 6 bases and J by 7 bases; unmatched bases: 7. The CDR3 contains 15 residues. CDR3 DNA sequence: TGCAGCGTCCAGCCGGGACTAGCGGGAGTCGGGGAGCTGTTTTTT. It yields the protein CSVQPGLAGVGELFF.

The chain combines TRBV27 with TRBJ1-1, with D unresolved. Germline lookup yields CDR1 MNHEY and CDR2 SMNVEV (reference sequence). Trimming stripped 6 bases from V and 0 bases from J, with 14 bases between. CDR3 length: 15 amino acids. In DNA, the CDR3 is TGTGCCAGCAGCTTAGGAGCGGCTATGAACACTGAAGCTTTCTTT. It is translated as CASSLGAAMNTEAFF.

The genes are TRBV9 and TRBJ1-2; the match to TRBD1 covers 10 bases. Trimming at V came to 0 bases and at J to 2 bases, leaving 7 bases not matched to a gene. The length of the CDR3 is 17 residues. Germline-derived CDR1 and CDR2 are SGDLS and YYNGEE. The CDR3 DNA reads as TGTGCCAGCAGCGTAGATCCGGCGGGACAGGGGAACTATGGCTACACCTTC. Residues: CASSVDPAGQGNYGYTF.

In nucleotides, the CDR3 is TGCAGCGTTGCCTCAACCGGGACAGGGGCTTCTAGTACCTTC. Translating gives CSVASTGTGASSTF. The rearrangement uses TRBV29-1 and TRBJ1-2, with TRBD1 matching over 10 bases. Germline V lookup: CDR1 SQVTM, CDR2 ANQGSEA. This CDR3 region has 14 residues. The trim removed 4 bases at V and 14 bases at J, leaving 16 bases unmatched.

For the CDR3, the DNA is TGTGCCAGCAGTGAACGGTGGACAGAAGACAATGAGCAGTTCTTC. Translation: CASSERWTEDNEQFF. The gene calls are TRBV6-1 and TRBJ2-1; D is perhaps TRBD1 (6 bases). Germline CDR1 reads MNHNS; CDR2 reads SASEGT. V lost 2 bases and J 5 bases, leaving 13 bases between the germline ends. This CDR3 has 15 residues.

This chain links TRBV4-1 with TRBJ2-5; D is uncertain. CDR1 and CDR2 from the germline V gene are MGHRA and YSYEKL. The ends were cut back, 4 bases at V and 5 bases at J, with 11 bases in the middle. The CDR3 sequence is 13 residues long. For the CDR3, the DNA is TGCGCCAGCAGCCGTTGGCAGAGGGAGACCCAGTACTTC. This encodes CASSRWQRETQYF.

The V gene is TRBV7-9, the J gene TRBJ1-1; unclear D gene. The germline gives CDR1 SEHNR, CDR2 FQNEAQ (reference sequence). The CDR3 totals 14 residues. V was trimmed by 3 bases and J by 7 bases, leaving 15 bases between them. The CDR3 loop is CASSFTEVAFEAFF. Written as DNA, the CDR3 is TGTGCCAGCAGCTTTACGGAGGTTGCCTTTGAAGCTTTCTTT.

The chain joins TRBV29-1 to TRBJ2-4; D call uncertain. Per germline, CDR1 SQVTM and CDR2 ANQGSEA. The V gene lost 0 bases and the J gene lost 2 bases, with 14 bases spanning the gap. The CDR3 contains 16 residues. The CDR3: CSVEDLVGRSKNIQYF. CDR3 sequence (DNA): TGCAGCGTTGAAGATCTGGTTGGCAGATCCAAAAACATTCAGTACTTC.

CDR3: CASSLGGVQQYF. Here the CDR3 DNA reads TGTGCCAGCAGCTTGGGCGGGGTACAGCAGTACTTC. The V and J genes are TRBV5-6 and TRBJ2-7; D is possibly TRBD2 (6 bases). The CDR3 contains 12 residues. V gave up 0 bases and J gave up 8 bases, with 9 bases separating them. Germline lookup yields CDR1 SGHDT and CDR2 YYEEEE.

This clone was detected only once. The chain has TRBV27 and TRBJ2-7; a weak D match, TRBD1 (5 bases). The V end lost 0 bases, the J end lost 6 bases, and 12 bases lay between the germline ends. CDR3 length: 14 amino acids. The germline CDR1 and CDR2 sequences are MNHEY and SMNVEV (reference sequence). The CDR3 spells CASSLSITGSEQYF. The DNA of the CDR3 is TGTGCCAGCAGTTTATCAATAACAGGTTCCGAGCAGTACTTC.